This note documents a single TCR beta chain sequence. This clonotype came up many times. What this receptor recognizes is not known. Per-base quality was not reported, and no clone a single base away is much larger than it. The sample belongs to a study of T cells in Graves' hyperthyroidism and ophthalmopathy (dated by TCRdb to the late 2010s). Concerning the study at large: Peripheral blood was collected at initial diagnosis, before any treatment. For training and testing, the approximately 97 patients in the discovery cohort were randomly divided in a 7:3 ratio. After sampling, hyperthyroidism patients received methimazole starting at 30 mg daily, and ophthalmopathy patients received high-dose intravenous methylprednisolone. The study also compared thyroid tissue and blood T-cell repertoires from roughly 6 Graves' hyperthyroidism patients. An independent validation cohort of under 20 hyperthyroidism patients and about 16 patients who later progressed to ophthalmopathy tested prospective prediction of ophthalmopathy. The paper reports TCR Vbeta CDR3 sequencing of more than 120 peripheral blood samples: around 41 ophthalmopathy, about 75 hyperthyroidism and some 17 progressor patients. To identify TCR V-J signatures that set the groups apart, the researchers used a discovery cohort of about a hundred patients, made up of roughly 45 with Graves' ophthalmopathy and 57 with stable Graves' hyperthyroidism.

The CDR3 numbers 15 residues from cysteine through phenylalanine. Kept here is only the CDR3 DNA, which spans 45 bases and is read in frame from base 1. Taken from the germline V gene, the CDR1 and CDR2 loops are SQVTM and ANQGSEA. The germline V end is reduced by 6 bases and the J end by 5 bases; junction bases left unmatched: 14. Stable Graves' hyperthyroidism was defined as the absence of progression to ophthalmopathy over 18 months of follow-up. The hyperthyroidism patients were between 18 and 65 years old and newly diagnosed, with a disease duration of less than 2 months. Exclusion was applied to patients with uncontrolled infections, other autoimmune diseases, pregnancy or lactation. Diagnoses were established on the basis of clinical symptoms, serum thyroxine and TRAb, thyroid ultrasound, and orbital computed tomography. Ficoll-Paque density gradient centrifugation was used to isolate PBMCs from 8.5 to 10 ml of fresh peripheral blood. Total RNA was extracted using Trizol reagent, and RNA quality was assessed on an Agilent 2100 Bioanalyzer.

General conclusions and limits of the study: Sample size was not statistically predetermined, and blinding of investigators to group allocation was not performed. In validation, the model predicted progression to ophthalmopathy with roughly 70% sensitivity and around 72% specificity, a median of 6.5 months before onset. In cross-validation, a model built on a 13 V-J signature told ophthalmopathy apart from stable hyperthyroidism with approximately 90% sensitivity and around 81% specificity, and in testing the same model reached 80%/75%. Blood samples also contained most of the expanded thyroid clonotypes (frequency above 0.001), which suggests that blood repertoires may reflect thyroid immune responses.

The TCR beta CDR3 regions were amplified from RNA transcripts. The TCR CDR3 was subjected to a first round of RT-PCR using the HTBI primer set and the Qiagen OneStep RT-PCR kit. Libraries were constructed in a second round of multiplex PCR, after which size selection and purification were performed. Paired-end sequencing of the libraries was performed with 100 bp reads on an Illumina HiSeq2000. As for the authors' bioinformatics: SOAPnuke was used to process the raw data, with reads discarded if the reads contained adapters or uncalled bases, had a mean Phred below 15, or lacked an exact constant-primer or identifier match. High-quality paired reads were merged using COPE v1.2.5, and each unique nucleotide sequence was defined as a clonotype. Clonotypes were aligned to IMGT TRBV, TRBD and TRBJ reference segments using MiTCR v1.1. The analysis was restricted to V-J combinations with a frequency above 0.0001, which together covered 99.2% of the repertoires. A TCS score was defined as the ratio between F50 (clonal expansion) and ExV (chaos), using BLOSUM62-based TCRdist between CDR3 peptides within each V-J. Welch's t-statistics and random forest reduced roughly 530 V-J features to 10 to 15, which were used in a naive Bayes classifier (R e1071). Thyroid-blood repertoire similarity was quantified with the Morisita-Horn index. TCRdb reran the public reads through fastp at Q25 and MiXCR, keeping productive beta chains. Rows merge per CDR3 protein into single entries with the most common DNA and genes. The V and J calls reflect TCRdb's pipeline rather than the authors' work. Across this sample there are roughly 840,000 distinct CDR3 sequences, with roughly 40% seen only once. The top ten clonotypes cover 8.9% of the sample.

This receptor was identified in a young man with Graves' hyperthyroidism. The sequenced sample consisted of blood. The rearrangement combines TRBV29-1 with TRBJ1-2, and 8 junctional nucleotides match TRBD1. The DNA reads TGCAGCGTGACCTCGGGACAGGCGGGGAGGTATGGCTACACCTTC. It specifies CSVTSGQAGRYGYTF. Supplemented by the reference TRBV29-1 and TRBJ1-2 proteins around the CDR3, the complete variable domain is SAVISQKPSRDICQRGTSLTIQCQVDSQVTMMFWYRQQPGQSLTLIATANQGSEATYESGFVIDKFPISRPNLTFSTLTVSNMSPEDSSIYLCSVTSGQAGRYGYTFGSGTRLTVV.